A selection of T cell receptor beta chains follows, all from one sample in a study of identifying expanded T cells in peripheral blood. TCRdb keeps only in-frame clones here, not all; method: immunoSEQ multiplex PCR. The sample consists of 90,000 to 110,000 clones, roughly 90% of them appearing once. The source material was blood. The receptors here all came from a person between 18 and 70 years old in good health. Each CDR3 is given without its conserved first and last residue.

TRBJ2-7	TRBV6-1	ASSPGGEQY
TRBJ1-4	TRBV18	ASSMDRVDEKLF
TRBJ2-2	TRBV27	ASRTSTNTGELF
TRBJ2-3	TRBV6-4	ASSGQGSTDTQY
TRBJ1-2	TRBV2	ASRMTERRGYT
TRBJ2-5	TRBV2	ASSEAFVGARETQY
TRBJ2-7	TRBV6-5	ASSFRGTYYEQY
TRBJ2-1	TRBV6-5	ASSYTTGSSYNEQF
TRBJ2-7	TRBV18	ASSPPQGAEQY
TRBJ1-3	TRBV5-1	ATRPTSLSGNTIY
TRBJ2-7	TRBV9	ASSVATAPEGEQY
TRBJ2-1	TRBV11-1	ASSRGLAGNEQF